The T cell receptor (beta chain) under discussion was sequenced for a study of T cell responses to AZD1222 COVID-19 vaccine. Whole-study results and caveats: Clonal diversity may have been underestimated in mostly white British donors. Baseline serology detected seropositivity in only 6 or 7 AZD1222 recipients. In all cases, repertoires were sampled only after the peak T cell response.

Measured with immunoSEQ multiplex PCR; TCRdb has only the in-frame clones, and not every one. Of 100,000 to 120,000 clones in the sample, 70% to 90% were seen once. This clone has more than one count but fewer than ten. Its antigen is not identified. Trimming removed 8 bases from V and 3 bases from J; junction bases left unmatched: 7. The germline V gene encodes CDR1 MDHEN and CDR2 SYDVKM. The CDR3 contains 15 residues. The origin of this receptor is an adult in good health. The chain uses TRBV28 and TRBJ1-1, with 12 bases identical to TRBD1. The sequencing used peripheral blood, collected on day 0 of AZD1222 vaccination. CDR3 sequence reads: CASGGTGGAYTEAFF. CDR3 in DNA: TGTGCCAGCGGAGGGACAGGGGGCGCCTACACTGAAGCTTTCTTT.